The 21 T cell receptor beta chains given below trace back to one sample, sequenced in a study of T-cell memory formation after mild COVID-19. MiXCR, run by TCRdb on the 5' RACE reads, gives a single entry per CDR3 protein. Here the sample spans more than 100,000 distinct CDR3 sequences, 17% being singletons. Specimen: PBMCs or a T cell subset sorted from them (not recorded which). The receptors shown here come from a man between 18 and 29 years old who had mild COVID-19 (a few samples of this study predate the infection). Cell type and time point are not known.

This clonotype turned up a few times. This chain uses TRBV12-3 or TRBV12-4 with TRBJ2-5; D might be TRBD1 or TRBD2, each matching 5 bases. The CDR3 has 15 residues. V lost 6 bases and J lost 4, with 18 bases in between. The CDR3, as DNA: TGTGCCAGCAGCTCCGGGACCTCTCGACCAGAGACCCAGTACTTC. Protein product: CASSSGTSRPETQYF.

The V call is TRBV5-1, the J call TRBJ2-3, with TRBD2 matching over 16 bases. CDR3 size: 21 residues. Trimming at V came to 4 bases and at J to 0 bases, leaving 14 bases not matched to a gene. Germline lookup yields CDR1 SGHRS and CDR2 YFSETQ. The CDR3 region is CASSRLPGLAGGPPSTDTQYF. The CDR3 DNA follows: TGCGCCAGCAGCCGATTACCGGGACTAGCGGGGGGGCCTCCAAGCACAGATACGCAGTATTTT.

The genes are TRBV9 and TRBJ2-5; TRBD2 matches 12 bases. Germline-derived CDR1 and CDR2 are SGDLS and YYNGEE. CDR3 length: 17 residues. Trimming took 2 bases from V and 4 from J; bases not matched to a gene: 9. The CDR3 sequence: CASSVGLAGGPRETQYF. CDR3 in DNA: TGTGCCAGCAGCGTTGGTCTAGCGGGGGGGCCTCGAGAGACCCAGTACTTC.

This clonotype has just a few counts. This chain joins TRBV20-1 and TRBJ2-7; weak D call: TRBD1 (5 bases). The CDR3 loop spans 15 amino acids. Germline CDR1 and CDR2: DFQATT and SNEGSKA (reference sequence). Trimming cost V 0 bases and J 1 base, with 13 bases left between them. CDR3 loop: CSARDQGRASYEQYF. The CDR3 DNA sequence: TGCAGTGCTAGAGATCAGGGCAGGGCGTCCTACGAGCAGTACTTC.

V gene TRBV6-1 combines with J gene TRBJ2-5; 7 bases are shared with TRBD1. There are 13 residues in the CDR3. Germline CDR1 and CDR2: MNHNS and SASEGT. V lost 4 bases, J lost 2 bases, and 1 base stayed unmatched. The CDR3 spells CASSVGQQETQYF. The CDR3 region has the DNA TGTGCCAGCAGTGTGGGACAGCAAGAGACCCAGTACTTC.

This clonotype was found a few times. This chain joins TRBV10-3 and TRBJ1-2, with 8 bases matching TRBD1. Germline V gives CDR1 ENHRY, CDR2 SYGVKD. V lost 1 base, J lost 2 bases, and 3 bases stayed unmatched. The CDR3 consists of 15 residues. CDR3 in DNA: TGTGCCATCAGTGAGTGGACAGGGTTCAACTATGGCTACACCTTC. It encodes CAISEWTGFNYGYTF.

The gene calls are TRBV7-9 and TRBJ2-7; D gene ambiguous. V shed 5 bases and J shed 1 base, with 9 bases lying between them. Germline CDR1 and CDR2: SEHNR and FQNEAQ (reference sequence). The CDR3 spans 13 residues. CDR3 sequence: CASSLSASYEQYV. The DNA of the CDR3 is TGTGCCAGCAGCCTATCAGCGTCCTACGAGCAGTACGTC.

This clonotype was counted between two and nine times. This chain uses TRBV6-5 with TRBJ2-4, with unresolved D. This CDR3 comprises 16 residues. Per germline, CDR1 MNHEY and CDR2 SVGAGI. V was shortened by 0 bases and J by 0 bases, with 9 bases between the two germline ends. The CDR3 here is CASSYSLRLAKNIQYF. CDR3 DNA sequence: TGTGCCAGCAGTTACTCGTTACGGCTAGCCAAAAACATTCAGTACTTC.

A few counts support this clonotype. The rearrangement links TRBV28 to TRBJ2-1; TRBD1 might be the D (5 bases). Per the germline V gene, CDR1 is MDHEN and CDR2 is SYDVKM. The CDR3 sequence is 10 residues long. V lost 8 bases and J lost 8, with 7 bases in between. The CDR3 coding sequence is TGTGCCAGCGGACACCATGAGCAGTTCTTC. This codes for CASGHHEQFF.

The chain links TRBV7-3 to TRBJ1-1; D may be TRBD1 (5 bases). This CDR3 region has 14 residues. With 3 bases removed from V and 4 bases from J, the gap between germline ends came to 12 bases. CDR1 is SGHTA, CDR2 FQGTGA, per germline. The CDR3, as DNA: TGTGCCAGCAGCTTTGCAGGGCGGTCCACTGAAGCTTTCTTT. Translated: CASSFAGRSTEAFF.

The rearrangement links TRBV10-3 to TRBJ2-3, with D perhaps assigned TRBD1 or TRBD2 (5 bases each). Trimming took off 2 bases at V and 0 bases at J, with 9 bases between the two ends. The CDR3 contains 15 residues. Germline-derived CDR1 and CDR2 are ENHRY and SYGVKD. The CDR3 is CAISEGTSSTDTQYF. CDR3 nucleotides: TGTGCCATCAGTGAGGGGACCTCTAGCACAGATACGCAGTATTTT.

This chain uses TRBV6-5 with TRBJ2-7; TRBD1 agrees at 9 bases. The junction had 2 bases not matched to a gene; V was cut back by 7 bases and J by 1 base. The germline CDR1 and CDR2 sequences are MNHEY and SVGAGI. This CDR3 spans 13 amino acids. CDR3 residues: CASTGTGSYEQYF. The CDR3 DNA is TGTGCCAGCACCGGGACAGGGTCCTACGAGCAGTACTTC.

This clonotype was counted between two and nine times. CDR3 residues: CASSIPTGASNTGELFF. In nucleotides, the CDR3 is TGTGCCAGCAGCATACCTACCGGGGCGTCGAACACCGGGGAGCTGTTTTTT. The genes are TRBV11-2 and TRBJ2-2; D may correspond to TRBD1 or TRBD2 (5 bases each). The CDR3 runs to 17 residues. V lost 5 bases, J lost 0 bases, and 16 bases lay in between. Germline V gene sequence: CDR1 SGHAT, CDR2 FQNNGV.

This clonotype was seen ten or more times. The J gene is TRBJ2-5, the V gene TRBV10-2; 7 bases match TRBD1. The CDR3 is 15 amino acids. J was trimmed by 2 bases and V by 5 bases; bases with no gene match: 8. Germline-derived CDR1 and CDR2 are WSHSY and SAAADI. CDR3 nucleotides: TGCGCCAGCAGTTCCCCTTCGACAGGGCAAGAGACCCAGTACTTC. Protein sequence: CASSSPSTGQETQYF.

This clonotype was seen only a few times. The chain has TRBV2 and TRBJ1-2, with TRBD1 identical over 7 bases. This CDR3 region has 13 residues. V lost 5 bases and J lost 4; bases outside the gene matches: 4. The germline V gene encodes CDR1 SNHLY and CDR2 FYNNEI. The CDR3 sequence: CASSTRTGYGYTF. The CDR3, as DNA: TGTGCCAGCAGTACCCGGACAGGCTATGGCTACACCTTC.

This clonotype was counted a few times. The rearrangement links TRBV10-3 to TRBJ2-3; TRBD2 is a possible D gene (5 bases). V gave up 6 bases and J gave up 6 bases, with 10 bases separating them. This CDR3 region has 12 residues. The V gene's germline CDR1 is ENHRY and CDR2 SYGVKD. The DNA of the CDR3 is TGTGCCATCAGGGGAGCTACCGATACGCAGTATTTT. It yields the protein CAIRGATDTQYF.

This clonotype was counted a few times. V and J are TRBV20-1 and TRBJ1-5; D is uncertain. The CDR3 contains 14 residues. V lost 3 bases and J 2 bases, leaving 11 bases between the germline ends. Germline V gene sequence: CDR1 DFQATT, CDR2 SNEGSKA (reference sequence). In nucleotides, the CDR3 is TGCAGTGCTAGCGGTTTAGTTGGCAATCAGCCCCAGCATTTT. Its translation: CSASGLVGNQPQHF.

The gene calls are TRBV20-1 and TRBJ2-1; TRBD2 matches at 9 bases. V was pared by 1 base and J by 7 bases, with 5 bases of the junction left unmatched. Germline V lookup: CDR1 DFQATT, CDR2 SNEGSKA (reference sequence). This CDR3 comprises 14 residues. In DNA, the CDR3 is TGCAGTGCTAGAGGCCGCGGGGGGGAAAATGAGCAGTTCTTC. This encodes CSARGRGGENEQFF.

This chain joins TRBV6-2 or TRBV6-3 and TRBJ2-6, with D tentatively TRBD2 (7 bases). Looked up from germline, CDR1 is MNHEY and CDR2 is SVGEGT. Trimming left V 1 base short and J 0 bases short, with 19 bases between. The CDR3 totals 20 residues. The CDR3: CASSYWRAGGPSSGANVLTF. The CDR3 DNA reads TGTGCCAGCAGTTACTGGAGGGCCGGGGGGCCGAGCTCTGGGGCCAACGTCCTGACTTTC.

The chain links TRBV7-2 to TRBJ2-5, with D unresolved. The V end lost 3 bases, the J end lost 9 bases, and 14 bases lay between the germline ends. Per the germline V gene, CDR1 is SGHTA and CDR2 is FQGNSA. The CDR3 consists of 13 residues. CDR3 amino acids: CASSFVTPGAQYF. The CDR3 bases are TGTGCCAGCAGCTTTGTCACCCCCGGAGCCCAGTACTTC.

This clonotype turned up a few times. The gene calls are TRBV3-1 and TRBJ1-1; a possible D gene is TRBD1 (5 bases). Trimming removed 1 base at V and 2 bases at J, with 11 bases between. Germline loops: CDR1 LGHDT, CDR2 YNNKEL (reference sequence). This CDR3 has 15 amino acids. CDR3 residues: CASSQAGGVNTEAFF. CDR3 coding DNA: TGTGCCAGCAGCCAAGCTGGGGGAGTTAACACTGAAGCTTTCTTT.